What follows are 15 T cell receptor beta chains derived from one specimen sequenced in a study of beta chain features in type 1 diabetes. Investigators reverse transcribed all isolated RNA, so they sequenced expressed TCRB transcripts. Profiling relied on immunoSEQ multiplex PCR, and the TCRdb table lists in-frame clones only, not all of them. The table has 250,000 to 350,000 clones, around 13% seen once. The sample was central memory CD4+ T cells from blood. These receptors were taken from a man aged 25-45 years in good health.

In this sample, this clone turned up a few times. This chain uses TRBV25-1 with TRBJ2-3, with 7 bases that match TRBD1. This CDR3 has 16 amino acids. CDR1 and CDR2 (germline): MGHDK, SYGVNS. With V trimmed by 4 bases and J by 9 bases, 16 bases remained unmatched. Here the CDR3 reads CASSVHRGPLLVTQYF. In DNA form, the CDR3 reads TGTGCCAGCAGTGTTCACAGGGGACCGCTTTTAGTAACGCAGTATTTT.

This chain links TRBV6-1 with TRBJ2-5; D gene unclear. Trimming removed 4 bases at V and 5 bases at J, with 5 bases between. There are 11 residues in the CDR3. The germline gives CDR1 MNHNS, CDR2 SASEGT. CDR3 sequence: CASSVVETQYF. The DNA of the CDR3 is TGTGCCAGCAGTGTCGTGGAGACCCAGTACTTC.

This chain connects TRBV11-3 to TRBJ2-1; D unclear. Per germline, CDR1 SGHNT and CDR2 YENEEA. V lost 7 bases, J lost 12 bases, and 16 bases lay in between. This CDR3 contains 12 residues. The chain's CDR3 is CASTHNQEAQFF. In DNA form, the CDR3 reads TGTGCCAGCACCCACAACCAAGAGGCGCAGTTCTTC.

This clone was observed many times. The J gene is TRBJ1-1, the V gene TRBV27, with D possibly matching TRBD1 (5 bases). This CDR3 comprises 13 residues. Trimming shortened V by 4 bases and J by 7 bases, and 13 bases separated the two germline ends. CDR1 is MNHEY and CDR2 is SMNVEV in the germline V gene (reference sequence). CDR3 DNA: TGTGCCAGCAGTTCTTTTCGACAGCGTGAAGCTTTCTTT. Amino acid sequence: CASSSFRQREAFF.

The chain combines TRBV5-1 with TRBJ2-1; 7 positions agree with TRBD1. V lost 0 bases and J lost 13; bases outside the gene matches: 4. This CDR3 comprises 12 residues. Germline-derived CDR1 and CDR2 are SGHRS and YFSETQ. The CDR3 DNA follows: TGCGCCAGCAGCTTGGATGGGACAGACCAGTTCTTC. It yields the protein CASSLDGTDQFF.

The chain employs TRBV5-1 and TRBJ2-3, with a possible D match to TRBD1 (7 bases). Looked up from germline, CDR1 is SGHRS and CDR2 is YFSETQ. Trimming left V 4 bases short and J 4 bases short, with 19 bases between. The CDR3 is 16 amino acids. CDR3 sequence: CASSQGDFRGPDTQYF. Here the CDR3 DNA reads TGCGCCAGCAGCCAGGGGGACTTTAGGGGGCCAGATACGCAGTATTTT.

This clone was counted only a few times. This chain links TRBV7-2 with TRBJ2-7, with TRBD2 identical over 8 bases. J lost 6 bases, V lost 2 bases, and 6 bases had no gene match. Germline CDR1 reads SGHTA; CDR2 reads FQGNSA. This CDR3 comprises 14 residues. The CDR3: CASSLSGSWTEQYV. For the CDR3, the DNA is TGTGCCAGCAGCTTAAGCGGGAGCTGGACCGAGCAGTACGTC.

V gene TRBV7-9 combines with J gene TRBJ2-3; D is unresolved. Germline V CDR1 and CDR2: SEHNR, FQNEAQ (reference sequence). The CDR3 has 15 residues. V was pared by 6 bases and J by 2 bases, with 15 bases between. As DNA, the CDR3 is TGTGCCAGCAGTTTCACCAGCAGCTACACAGATACGCAGTATTTT. Amino acid sequence: CASSFTSSYTDTQYF.

This clone occurred many times. The sample has other DNA sequences that encode this CDR3 too. The J gene is TRBJ2-6, the V gene TRBV14; D gene uncertain. Germline V gene data show CDR1 as SGHDN and CDR2 as FVKESK. With 0 bases removed from V and 2 bases from J, the gap between germline ends came to 5 bases. The CDR3 contains 15 residues. DNA of the CDR3: TGTGCCAGCAGCCAAGATGGGACTGGGGCCAACGTCCTGACTTTC. Translation: CASSQDGTGANVLTF.

In its sample, this clone was seen a few times. V usage is TRBV7-7 and J usage is TRBJ2-7; D is possibly TRBD1 or TRBD2 (5 bases each). The CDR3 has 14 amino acids. The V end lost 5 bases, the J end lost 3 bases, and 14 bases lay between the germline ends. Germline assignment: CDR1 SSHAT and CDR2 FNYEAQ (reference sequence). DNA of the CDR3: TGTGCCAGCAGCCCAGCCGGGACGGTCTACGAGCAGTACTTC. Protein product: CASSPAGTVYEQYF.

This clone has more than one count but fewer than ten. CDR3: CASSSGLMIETQYF. The CDR3 bases are TGTGCCAGCAGTTCGGGACTCATGATAGAGACCCAGTACTTC. The chain links TRBV7-7 to TRBJ2-5; maybe TRBD2 (6 bases). The CDR3 extends over 14 amino acids. Germline V gene lookup returns CDR1 SSHAT and CDR2 FNYEAQ (reference sequence). Deletions cut 6 bases from V and 4 bases from J, with 15 bases between.

This clone was detected only a few times. This chain joins TRBV7-8 and TRBJ2-1; weak D call: TRBD1 (6 bases). CDR3 size: 13 residues. Per the germline V gene, CDR1 is SGHVS and CDR2 is FQNEAQ. V lost 5 bases and J lost 4, with 9 bases in between. CDR3 in amino acids: CASSTGQYNEQFF. DNA for the CDR3: TGTGCCAGCAGCACCGGACAGTACAATGAGCAGTTCTTC.

This clone was observed a handful of times. This chain connects TRBV7-2 to TRBJ2-3, with 7 positions matching TRBD1. Trimming at V came to 5 bases and at J to 4 bases, leaving 15 bases not matched to a gene. The CDR3 sequence is 17 residues long. Germline assignment: CDR1 SGHTA and CDR2 FQGNSA. The CDR3 sequence is CASSLSRTGAGPDTQYF. The CDR3 coding sequence is TGTGCCAGCAGCCTCTCTCGGACAGGCGCCGGCCCAGATACGCAGTATTTT.

The chain combines TRBV30 with TRBJ1-1; TRBD1 matches at 10 bases. The germline CDR1 and CDR2 sequences are GTSNPN and SVGIG (reference sequence). The CDR3 totals 14 residues. Losses at the gene ends were 3 bases for V and 1 base for J; bases not matched to a gene: 2. CDR3: CAWRGQGWNTEAFF. CDR3 in DNA: TGTGCCTGGAGGGGACAGGGGTGGAACACTGAAGCTTTCTTT.

The genes are TRBV5-1 and TRBJ2-3; 10 bases map to TRBD2. Trimming took 3 bases from V and 2 from J; bases not matched to a gene: 6. The CDR3 spans 16 residues. The germline V gene has CDR1 SGHRS and CDR2 YFSETQ. The CDR3 DNA follows: TGCGCCAGCAGCTCGGGCAGCGGGAGGGACACAGATACGCAGTATTTT. Its protein product is CASSSGSGRDTDTQYF.